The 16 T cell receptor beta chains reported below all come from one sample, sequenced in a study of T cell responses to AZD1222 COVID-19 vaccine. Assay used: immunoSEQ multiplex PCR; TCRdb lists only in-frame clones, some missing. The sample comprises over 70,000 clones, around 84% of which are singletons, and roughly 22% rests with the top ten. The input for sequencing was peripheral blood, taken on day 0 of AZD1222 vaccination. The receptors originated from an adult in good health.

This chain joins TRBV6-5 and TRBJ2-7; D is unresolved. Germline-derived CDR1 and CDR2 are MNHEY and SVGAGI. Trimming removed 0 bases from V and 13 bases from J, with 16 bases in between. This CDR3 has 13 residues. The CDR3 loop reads CASSYSLGAGLYF. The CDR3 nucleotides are TGTGCCAGCAGTTACTCGTTGGGTGCAGGTCTCTACTTC.

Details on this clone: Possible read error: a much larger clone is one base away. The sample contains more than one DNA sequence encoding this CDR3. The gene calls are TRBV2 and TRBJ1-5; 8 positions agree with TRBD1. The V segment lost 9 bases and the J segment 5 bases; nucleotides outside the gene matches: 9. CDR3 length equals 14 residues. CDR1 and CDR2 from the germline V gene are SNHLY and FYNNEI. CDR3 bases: TGTGCCAGTAGCCCCGGACAGGGCTATCAGCCCCAGCATTTT. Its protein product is CASSPGQGYQPQHF.

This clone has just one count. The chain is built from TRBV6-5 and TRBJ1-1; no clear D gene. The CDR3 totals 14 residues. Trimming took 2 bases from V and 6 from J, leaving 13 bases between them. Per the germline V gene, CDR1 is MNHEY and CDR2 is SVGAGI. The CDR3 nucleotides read TGTGCCAGCAGTTACGACCGGGGTATCTCTGAAGCTTTCTTT. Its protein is CASSYDRGISEAFF.

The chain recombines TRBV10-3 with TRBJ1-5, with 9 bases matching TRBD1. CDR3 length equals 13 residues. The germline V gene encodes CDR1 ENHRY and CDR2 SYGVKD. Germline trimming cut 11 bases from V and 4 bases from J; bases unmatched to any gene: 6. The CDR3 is CAAGTGINQPQHF. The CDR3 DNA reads TGTGCCGCCGGGACAGGGATAAATCAGCCCCAGCATTTT.

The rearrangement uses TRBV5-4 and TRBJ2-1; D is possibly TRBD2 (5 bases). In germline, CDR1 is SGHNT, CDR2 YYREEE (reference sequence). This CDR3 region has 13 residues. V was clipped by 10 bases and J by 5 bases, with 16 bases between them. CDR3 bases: TGTGCCGCCGCTGGAGGTTCTAACAATGAGCAGTTCTTC. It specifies CAAAGGSNNEQFF.

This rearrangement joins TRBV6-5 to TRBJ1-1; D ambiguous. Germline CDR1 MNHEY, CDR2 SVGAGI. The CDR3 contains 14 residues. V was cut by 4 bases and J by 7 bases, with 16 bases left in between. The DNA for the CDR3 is TGTGCCAGCAGTTCTATAACGGGTCGGGGTGAAGCTTTCTTT. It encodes CASSSITGRGEAFF.

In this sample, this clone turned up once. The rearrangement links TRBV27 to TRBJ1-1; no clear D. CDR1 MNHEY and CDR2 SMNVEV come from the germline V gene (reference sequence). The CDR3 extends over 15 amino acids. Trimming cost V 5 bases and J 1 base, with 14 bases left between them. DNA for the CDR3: TGTGCCAGCAGTCCAAAGGCGGAACGGAACACTGAAGCTTTCTTT. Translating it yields CASSPKAERNTEAFF.

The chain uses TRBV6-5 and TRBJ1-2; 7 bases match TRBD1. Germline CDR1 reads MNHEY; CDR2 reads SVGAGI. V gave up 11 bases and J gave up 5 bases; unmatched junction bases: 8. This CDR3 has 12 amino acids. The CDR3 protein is CAVRGLWYGYTF. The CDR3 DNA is TGTGCCGTGAGGGGGCTGTGGTATGGCTACACCTTC.

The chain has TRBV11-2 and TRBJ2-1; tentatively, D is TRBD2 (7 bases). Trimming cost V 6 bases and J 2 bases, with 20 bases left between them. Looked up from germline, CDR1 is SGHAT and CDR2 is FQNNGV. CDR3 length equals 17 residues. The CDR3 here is CASSSLERGATYNEQFF. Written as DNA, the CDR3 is TGTGCCAGCAGTTCATTAGAACGGGGGGCTACCTACAATGAGCAGTTCTTC.

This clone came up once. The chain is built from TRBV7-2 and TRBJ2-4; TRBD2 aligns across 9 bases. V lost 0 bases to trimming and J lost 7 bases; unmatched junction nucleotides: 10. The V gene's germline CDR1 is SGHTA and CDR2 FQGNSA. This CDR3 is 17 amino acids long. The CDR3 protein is CASSLAPGASGMNIQYF. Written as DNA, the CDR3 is TGTGCCAGCAGCTTAGCCCCCGGGGCTAGCGGGATGAACATTCAGTACTTC.

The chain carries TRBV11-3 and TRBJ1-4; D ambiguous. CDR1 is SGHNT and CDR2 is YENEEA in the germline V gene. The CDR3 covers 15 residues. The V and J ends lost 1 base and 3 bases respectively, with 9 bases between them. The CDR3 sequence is CASSLGGGSNEKLFF. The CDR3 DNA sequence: TGTGCCAGCAGCTTAGGTGGTGGCTCTAATGAAAAACTGTTTTTT.

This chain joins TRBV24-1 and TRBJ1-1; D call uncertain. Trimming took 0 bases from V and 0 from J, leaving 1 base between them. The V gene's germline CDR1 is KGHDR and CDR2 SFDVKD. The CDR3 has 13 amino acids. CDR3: CATSDLVNTEAFF. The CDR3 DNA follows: TGTGCCACCAGTGATTTGGTGAACACTGAAGCTTTCTTT.

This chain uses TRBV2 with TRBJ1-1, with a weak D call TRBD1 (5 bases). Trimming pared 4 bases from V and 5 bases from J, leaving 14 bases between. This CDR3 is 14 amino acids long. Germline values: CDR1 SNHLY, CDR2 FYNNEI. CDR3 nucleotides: TGTGCCAGCAGTGTTTCGGGGGTTGGAACTGAAGCTTTCTTT. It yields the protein CASSVSGVGTEAFF.

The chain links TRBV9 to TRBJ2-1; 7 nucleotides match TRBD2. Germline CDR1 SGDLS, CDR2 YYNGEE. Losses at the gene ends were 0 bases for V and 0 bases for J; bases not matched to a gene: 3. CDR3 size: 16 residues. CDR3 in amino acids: CASSVGGGSSYNEQFF. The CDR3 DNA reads TGTGCCAGCAGCGTAGGTGGCGGGAGCTCCTACAATGAGCAGTTCTTC.

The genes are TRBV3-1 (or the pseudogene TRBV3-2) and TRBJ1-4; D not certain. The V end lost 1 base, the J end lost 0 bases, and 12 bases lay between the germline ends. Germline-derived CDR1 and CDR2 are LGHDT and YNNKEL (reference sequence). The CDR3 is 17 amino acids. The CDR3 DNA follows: TGTGCCAGCAGCCAAGGGACGCCAGTTGCAACTAATGAAAAACTGTTTTTT. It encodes CASSQGTPVATNEKLFF.

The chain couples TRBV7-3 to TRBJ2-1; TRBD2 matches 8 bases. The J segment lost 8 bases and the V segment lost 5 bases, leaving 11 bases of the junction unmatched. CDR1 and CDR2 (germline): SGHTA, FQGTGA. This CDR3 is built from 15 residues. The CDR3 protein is CASSPAGGPWDEQFF. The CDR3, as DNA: TGTGCCAGCAGCCCGGCGGGGGGCCCTTGGGATGAGCAGTTCTTC.